The subject of this entry is one T cell receptor (beta chain). This record comes from a study of blood T cell repertoires in COVID-19. Across the study: The United States, Italy and Spain supplied acute and convalescent COVID-19 samples. The cDNA or gDNA used as material had been derived from T cells, B-cell-depleted T cells, or PBMCs.

Per the original methods: Reference gene primers were amplified, and this amplification served to estimate nucleated cell counts. Produced via immunoSEQ multiplex PCR; TCRdb's table is partial and in-frame only. That table furnishes V, J and clone size, whereas the DNA furnished D and trimming. Of 200,000 to 250,000 clones in the sample, approximately 82% are singletons; the top ten hold 1.5% to 2%. CDR3 length equals 14 residues. The germline gives CDR1 MDHEN, CDR2 SYDVKM. The germline V and J ends were trimmed by 4 bases and 0 bases, with 10 bases remaining between them. The clonotype originates from a woman of 80 years or more with acute or convalescent COVID-19. This chain connects TRBV28 to TRBJ2-7, with a tentative D call TRBD2 (6 bases). The sequenced sample was peripheral blood. CDR3 nucleotides: TGTGCCAGCAGTTACCGGGGGAGCTCCTACGAGCAGTACTTC. It codes for CASSYRGSSYEQYF.